Below are 27 T cell receptor beta chains sequenced from a single sample in a study of vaccination and CD4 T cells after COVID-19. The Oncomine TCR Beta short-read assay was what sequenced the DNA obtained from cultured CD4+ T cells. Using its own MiXCR run on the PCR reads, TCRdb lists one record per CDR3 protein. The sample consists of about 21,000 distinct CDR3 sequences, 60% to 80% of them appearing once. Treatment given: roughly 11-day PBMC culture with coronavirus spike peptide pools or control peptides (ViraFEST assay). These receptors' targets are unknown. This specimen consisted of CD4+ T cells from blood, cultured in vitro, obtained before SARS-CoV-2 vaccination. Receptor source: a human donor who received a COVID-19 vaccine.

This clonotype has a single count. The J gene is TRBJ2-1, the V gene TRBV10-2; 9 nucleotides align to TRBD2. This CDR3 has 14 residues. V was pared by 6 bases and J by 3 bases, with 3 bases of the junction left unmatched. The V gene's germline CDR1 is WSHSY and CDR2 SAAADI. As DNA, the CDR3 is TGCGCCAGCAGGATAGCGGGGGACTACAATGAGCAGTTCTTC. Its protein product is CASRIAGDYNEQFF.

This clonotype was recorded a few times. This rearrangement joins TRBV24-1 to TRBJ1-2, with 9 bases identical to TRBD1. The CDR3 spans 17 residues. Trimming removed 7 bases from V and 8 bases from J; junction bases left unmatched: 19. Per germline, CDR1 KGHDR and CDR2 SFDVKD. Here the CDR3 reads CATSDRWGQGGSGGYTF. The CDR3 coding sequence is TGTGCCACCAGCGATAGGTGGGGACAGGGAGGTAGTGGAGGCTACACCTTC.

This clonotype was counted between two and nine times. The chain employs TRBV5-1 and TRBJ2-7; TRBD1 matches 9 bases. V was pared by 3 bases and J by 1 base, with 5 bases of the junction left unmatched. CDR3 length equals 15 residues. CDR1 is SGHRS, CDR2 YFSETQ, per germline. For the CDR3, the DNA is TGCGCCAGCAGCTACACAGGGGGCGAGTCCTACGAGCAGTACTTC. Its translation is CASSYTGGESYEQYF.

This clonotype has only a few counts. The gene calls are TRBV7-7 and TRBJ2-5; D is undetermined. Trimming pared 5 bases from V and 0 bases from J, leaving 13 bases between. This CDR3 region has 15 residues. In germline, CDR1 is SSHAT, CDR2 FNYEAQ (reference sequence). In DNA, the CDR3 is TGTGCCAGCAGCCGCGAGTGGTCCGACCAAGAGACCCAGTACTTC. Translation gives CASSREWSDQETQYF.

The chain employs TRBV2 and TRBJ1-2, with D perhaps matching TRBD1 (6 bases). V lost 3 bases, J lost 8 bases, and 10 bases lay in between. CDR1 is SNHLY, CDR2 FYNNEI, per germline. This CDR3 has 12 amino acids. CDR3 sequence reads: CASSDTGKGYTF. The CDR3 DNA reads TGTGCCAGCAGTGATACAGGGAAAGGCTACACCTTC.

The chain couples TRBV6-1 to TRBJ2-1; perhaps D is TRBD1 or TRBD2 (5 bases each). Trimming left V 4 bases short and J 5 bases short, with 9 bases between. CDR3 length: 13 amino acids. Germline loops: CDR1 MNHNS, CDR2 SASEGT. CDR3 region: CASSGGGNNEQFF. CDR3 sequence (DNA): TGTGCCAGCAGTGGTGGGGGTAACAATGAGCAGTTCTTC.

This clonotype occurred a few times. The chain links TRBV7-6 to TRBJ1-2, with 8 bases fitting TRBD1. CDR1 and CDR2 from the germline V gene are SGHVS and FNYEAQ. There are 15 residues in the CDR3. After removal of 5 bases from V and 5 bases from J, the junction contained 10 bases not matched to a gene. The CDR3 protein is CASSRAQGDAYGYTF. In DNA, the CDR3 is TGTGCCAGCAGCCGAGCACAGGGGGACGCGTATGGCTACACCTTC.

This sequence joins TRBV6-1 and TRBJ2-4; 12 bases agree with TRBD2. Germline CDR1 and CDR2: MNHNS and SASEGT. Unmatched junction bases numbered 12, after V lost 8 bases and J lost 1 base. The CDR3 is made up of 18 amino acids. This CDR3 is CASVLGRLAGVAKNIQYF. In DNA, the CDR3 is TGTGCCAGCGTCTTAGGTCGACTAGCGGGGGTCGCCAAAAACATTCAGTACTTC.

This chain links TRBV21-1 with TRBJ2-3; the DNA was not used to check the table's D call, TRBD2. TRBV21-1 is noted as a pseudogene. This CDR3 is built from 20 residues. CDR3 sequence (DNA): TGTGCCAGCAGCAAAGACGCGGGCAACAAGATGAAGGCCTACACAGATACGCAGTATTTT. Its protein is CASSKDAGNKMKAYTDTQYF.

This clonotype was counted a few times. The chain links TRBV5-4 to TRBJ1-1; the D is unclear. Germline V gene lookup returns CDR1 SGHNT and CDR2 YYREEE (reference sequence). V was shortened by 4 bases and J by 7 bases, with 8 bases between the two germline ends. The CDR3 sequence is 11 residues long. The chain's CDR3 is CASSLELEAFF. CDR3 sequence (DNA): TGTGCCAGCAGCCTGGAACTTGAAGCTTTCTTT.

In this sample, this clonotype turned up once. This chain uses TRBV6-1 with TRBJ1-2, with TRBD1 matching 9 bases. The CDR3 covers 14 residues. Germline CDR1 MNHNS, CDR2 SASEGT. Germline trimming cut 6 bases from V and 7 bases from J; bases unmatched to any gene: 9. CDR3 in DNA: TGTGCCAGCAGACGGACAGGGGCATTAGGTGGCTACACCTTC. It is translated as CASRRTGALGGYTF.

For the CDR3, the DNA is TGTGCCAGCAGTGGCCAGGGGGCTATCACAGATACGCAGTATTTT. The encoded protein is CASSGQGAITDTQYF. The gene calls are TRBV6-1 and TRBJ2-3, with 8 bases identical to TRBD1. The CDR3 sequence is 15 residues long. The germline CDR1 and CDR2 sequences are MNHNS and SASEGT. With 4 bases clipped from V and 2 bases from J, the junction kept 5 bases outside the gene matches.

Points on this clonotype: This may be a read error, as it is one base from a much larger clone. The gene calls are TRBV7-2 and TRBJ1-2; TRBD1 agrees at 10 bases. The V gene's germline CDR1 is SGHTA and CDR2 FQGNSA. The CDR3 runs 15 residues. Here the CDR3 reads CASSSRTGGIYGFTF. CDR3 DNA sequence: TGTGCCAGCAGCTCTAGGACAGGGGGGATATATGGCTTCACCTTC. Based on the CDR3 plus reference TRBV7-2 and TRBJ1-2, the full variable domain is GAGVSQSPSNKVTEKGKDVELRCDPISGHTALYWYRQSLGQGLEFLIYFQGNSAPDKSGLPSDRFSAERTGGSVSTLTIQRTQQEDSAVYLCASSSRTGGIYGFTFGSGTRLTVV.

The gene calls are TRBV15 and TRBJ1-1, with TRBD1 matching over 7 bases. The germline V gene encodes CDR1 LNHNV and CDR2 YYDKDF (reference sequence). J gave up 5 bases and V 3 bases, and 6 bases lay outside the gene matches. The CDR3 has 14 amino acids. CDR3 protein: CATSSDRVGTEAFF. DNA for the CDR3: TGTGCCACCAGCAGCGACAGGGTAGGGACTGAAGCTTTCTTT.

J is TRBJ1-4 and V is TRBV2; perhaps TRBD1 as D (6 bases). Germline lookup yields CDR1 SNHLY and CDR2 FYNNEI. The CDR3 totals 14 residues. V was shortened by 9 bases and J by 8 bases, with 19 bases between the two germline ends. For the CDR3, the DNA is TGTGCCAGTACGACACTGCGAAGGGGGGAAAAACTGTTTTTT. Protein product: CASTTLRRGEKLFF.

V gene TRBV24-1 combines with J gene TRBJ2-1; 8 bases fit TRBD2. This CDR3 is 18 amino acids long. V trimming: 4 bases; J trimming: 4 bases; junction bases outside the gene matches: 14. Germline V CDR1 and CDR2: KGHDR, SFDVKD. In DNA form, the CDR3 reads TGTGCCACCAGTGACCCAGGGGCCAGCGGGGGATCATACAATGAGCAGTTCTTC. It encodes CATSDPGASGGSYNEQFF.

The CDR3 nucleotides are TGTGCCAGCAGCGTAACCACGTCCGGGACTAGCGGGGGGACTAGCACAGATACGCAGTATTTT. Translating it yields CASSVTTSGTSGGTSTDTQYF. The V and J genes are TRBV7-2 and TRBJ2-3; 15 positions match TRBD2. CDR1 and CDR2 from the germline V gene are SGHTA and FQGNSA. The CDR3 loop spans 21 amino acids. V lost 5 bases, J lost 0 bases, and 15 bases stayed unmatched.

This rearrangement joins TRBV20-1 to TRBJ1-4; 8 bases agree with TRBD1. Trimming at V came to 1 base and at J to 7 bases, leaving 5 bases not matched to a gene. The germline gives CDR1 DFQATT, CDR2 SNEGSKA (reference sequence). The CDR3 runs to 14 residues. CDR3 DNA: TGCAGTGCTAGAGCAGGGGGCCAGAGTGAAAAACTGTTTTTT. This codes for CSARAGGQSEKLFF.

V usage is TRBV7-8 and J usage is TRBJ1-6; D is perhaps TRBD1 (6 bases). Trimming stripped 1 base from V and 2 bases from J, with 21 bases between. CDR1 and CDR2 from the germline V gene are SGHVS and FQNEAQ. This CDR3 has 20 amino acids. In DNA form, the CDR3 reads TGTGCCAGCAGCTTAGTCTCTGCTCAGGGGCTCAGGGCCTATAATTCACCCCTCCACTTT. Residues: CASSLVSAQGLRAYNSPLHF.

This chain links TRBV20-1 with TRBJ1-1; no firm D call. The V and J ends lost 4 bases and 4 bases respectively, with 13 bases between them. Germline V gives CDR1 DFQATT, CDR2 SNEGSKA (reference sequence). The CDR3 spans 13 residues. CDR3 sequence (DNA): TGCAGTGCTATTCGCGGCTGGGGCACTGAAGCTTTCTTT. Translated: CSAIRGWGTEAFF.

V gene TRBV24-1 combines with J gene TRBJ2-5; 14 nucleotides match TRBD2. J gave up 4 bases and V 4 bases, and 4 bases lay outside the gene matches. Germline V gene data show CDR1 as KGHDR and CDR2 as SFDVKD. CDR3 length: 16 residues. The CDR3, as DNA: TGTGCCACCAGTGACCTTGGACTAGCGGGGGGAGAGACCCAGTACTTC. This codes for CATSDLGLAGGETQYF.

This clonotype is medium-sized (0.01 to 0.1%). The rearrangement links TRBV27 to TRBJ1-2; D unresolved. Germline V gene lookup returns CDR1 MNHEY and CDR2 SMNVEV (reference sequence). CDR3 size: 14 residues. V shed 5 bases and J shed 4 bases, with 14 bases lying between them. The CDR3 here is CASSLSNPIYGYTF. In DNA, the CDR3 is TGTGCCAGCAGTCTTTCAAACCCGATCTATGGCTACACCTTC.

CDR3 sequence reads: CASSSDRLGSPLHF. Written as DNA, the CDR3 is TGTGCCAGCAGTTCGGACAGGTTGGGTTCACCCCTCCACTTT. The chain couples TRBV6-5 to TRBJ1-6; 7 positions match TRBD1. The CDR3 length is 14 residues. Trimming removed 4 bases from V and 9 bases from J; junction bases left unmatched: 6. Germline V gene sequence: CDR1 MNHEY, CDR2 SVGAGI.

The chain is built from TRBV19 and TRBJ1-5; a weak D match, TRBD1 (6 bases). Trimming removed 5 bases from V and 6 bases from J, with 17 bases in between. Germline loops: CDR1 LNHDA, CDR2 SQIVND (reference sequence). The CDR3 extends over 15 amino acids. CDR3 sequence reads: CASSVTGSALQPQHF. Here the CDR3 DNA reads TGTGCCAGTAGTGTCACAGGGTCGGCGCTTCAGCCCCAGCATTTT.

This clonotype turned up a few times. This rearrangement joins TRBV2 to TRBJ1-2; 11 nucleotides match TRBD1. This CDR3 contains 15 residues. Trimming cost V 8 bases and J 6 bases; bases outside gene matches: 11. CDR1 SNHLY and CDR2 FYNNEI come from the germline V gene. CDR3 bases: TGTGCCAGCGTTTTTATCAGGACAGGGGGCAATGGCTACACCTTC. Its translation: CASVFIRTGGNGYTF. The whole variable domain, remainder taken from reference TRBV2 and TRBJ1-2, is EPEVTQTPSHQVTQMGQEVILRCVPISNHLYFYWYRQILGQKVEFLVSFYNNEISEKSEIFDDQFSVERPDGSNFTLKIRSTKLEDSAMYFCASVFIRTGGNGYTFGSGTRLTVV.

This clonotype has only a few counts. The V gene is TRBV19, the J gene TRBJ1-1; the D is unclear. From germline, CDR1 is LNHDA and CDR2 SQIVND (reference sequence). CDR3 size: 12 residues. The germline V and J ends were trimmed by 4 bases and 4 bases, with 7 bases remaining between them. The CDR3 is CASSNRSTEAFF. The CDR3 DNA is TGTGCCAGTAGTAATCGGTCCACTGAAGCTTTCTTT.

The chain has TRBV12-3 or TRBV12-4 and TRBJ2-7, with D possibly matching TRBD1 (5 bases). V was cut by 8 bases and J by 3 bases, with 20 bases left in between. CDR3 length equals 15 residues. Here the CDR3 reads CASGKAGQGSYEQYF. DNA for the CDR3: TGTGCCAGCGGCAAAGCTGGGCAGGGAAGCTACGAGCAGTACTTC.